Reported below is one T cell receptor (beta chain). This record comes from a study of shared clonotypes between healthy human individuals. The germline V gene has CDR1 MDHEN and CDR2 SYDVKM. V was shortened by 6 bases and J by 6 bases, with 17 bases between the two germline ends. The length of the CDR3 is 14 residues. Positive CCR7 selection of CD45RO-negative cells yielded the naive CD8 cells, and terminally differentiated effector memory CD45RA+ cells were excluded. Data came from immunoSEQ multiplex PCR; TCRdb stores just in-frame clones and leaves some out. This table holds around 2.1 million clones, roughly 91% found once.

This TCR was recovered from a man between 18 and 35 years old in good health. Some clones in this sample may be carry-over from other donors' samples. The chain uses TRBV28 and TRBJ1-1; D remains ambiguous. Sequenced sample: naive CD8+ T cells from PBMCs. The CDR3 protein is CASSFRARWPEAFF. The CDR3 nucleotides are TGTGCCAGCAGCTTTCGGGCCAGGTGGCCTGAAGCTTTCTTT.